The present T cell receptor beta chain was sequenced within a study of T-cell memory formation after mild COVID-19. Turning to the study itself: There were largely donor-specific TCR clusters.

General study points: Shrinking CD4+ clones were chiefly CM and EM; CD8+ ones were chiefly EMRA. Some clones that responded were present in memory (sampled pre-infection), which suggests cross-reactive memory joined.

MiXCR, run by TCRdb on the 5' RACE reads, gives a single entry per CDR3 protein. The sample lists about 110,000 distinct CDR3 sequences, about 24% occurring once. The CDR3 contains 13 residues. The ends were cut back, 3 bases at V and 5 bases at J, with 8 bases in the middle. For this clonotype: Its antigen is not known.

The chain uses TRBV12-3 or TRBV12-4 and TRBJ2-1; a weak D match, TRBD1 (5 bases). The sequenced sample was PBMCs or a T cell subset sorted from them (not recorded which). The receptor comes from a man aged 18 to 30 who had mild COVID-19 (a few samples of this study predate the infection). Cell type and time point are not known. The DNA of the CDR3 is TGTGCCAGCAGTTTCGGCAGGGACAATGAGCAGTTCTTC. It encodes CASSFGRDNEQFF.